This T cell receptor beta chain is drawn from a study of cytomegalovirus exposure and HLA in healthy donors. Primers: 60 Vbeta forward and 13 Jbeta reverse. Assay: immunoSEQ multiplex PCR; the TCRdb copy retains only in-frame clones and omits some. The sample yields hundreds of thousands of clones, about three quarters seen once. Study-level findings and limits: In the analysis, some V segments, TRBV6-2 and TRBV6-3 included, were excluded as indistinguishable. Analyzed later, association rates of TCRs varied across HLA loci, with DRB1 most and HLA-C fewest. Confirmation in vitro established that a few CMV-associated chains were specific for CMV antigens. Analysis performed later showed TCR beta chains linked to HLA being more clonally expanded than equally common others.

Turning to this clone: Antigen unknown.

CDR1 is SNHLY and CDR2 is FYNNEI in the germline V gene. CDR3 length: 14 amino acids. V shed 7 bases, J shed 2 bases, and the junction held 5 bases outside the gene matches. The sequenced material came from PBMCs. The TCR sequence derives from a man aged 35 to 55 in good health and CMV-seronegative. The chain carries TRBV2 and TRBJ2-4; 7 nucleotides line up with TRBD1. The CDR3 spells CASMRDRSKNIQYF. The CDR3 nucleotides are TGTGCCAGCATGAGGGACAGATCCAAAAACATTCAGTACTTC.